The TCR beta chain under discussion was sequenced for a study of T cell changes during pregnancy in multiple sclerosis (dated by TCRdb to the late 2010s). For the wider study: The study examined how the T cell repertoire changed over the course of pregnancy in women with multiple sclerosis.

On this clone itself: Its binding antigen is unknown. Base-call qualities are not available, and no considerably larger clone is one nucleotide away.

The library was generated by the immunoSEQ multiplex PCR assay. The clones in this table, taken by TCRdb from immuneACCESS, are in-frame only. Not every clone is retained; where verified, under half of the shortfall comes from an unresolved V gene, and the cause of the rest is unknown. The sample table contains approximately 60,000 clones; only one count was recorded for 90% of them. Jointly, the top ten make up over 5% of the sample. Sequences PRHDT (CDR1) and FYEKMQ (CDR2) are obtained from the germline V gene (reference sequence). The CDR3, cysteine through phenylalanine, is 15 amino acids long. The CDR3 DNA has 45 bases and is translated from base 1. For this chain, trimming is 5 bases at the V end and 5 bases at the J end, and the number of junction bases without a gene match is 9.

The V and J genes are TRBV13 and TRBJ2-1; 7 central nucleotides agree with TRBD2. The receptor comes from a female donor in good health, enrolled as a control in a pregnancy study. The sequenced sample was peripheral blood, obtained in the third trimester of pregnancy. This receptor carries the CDR3 CASSIDSGAHNEQFF. The sequenced DNA: TGTGCCAGCAGCATCGACAGCGGGGCACACAATGAGCAGTTCTTC.